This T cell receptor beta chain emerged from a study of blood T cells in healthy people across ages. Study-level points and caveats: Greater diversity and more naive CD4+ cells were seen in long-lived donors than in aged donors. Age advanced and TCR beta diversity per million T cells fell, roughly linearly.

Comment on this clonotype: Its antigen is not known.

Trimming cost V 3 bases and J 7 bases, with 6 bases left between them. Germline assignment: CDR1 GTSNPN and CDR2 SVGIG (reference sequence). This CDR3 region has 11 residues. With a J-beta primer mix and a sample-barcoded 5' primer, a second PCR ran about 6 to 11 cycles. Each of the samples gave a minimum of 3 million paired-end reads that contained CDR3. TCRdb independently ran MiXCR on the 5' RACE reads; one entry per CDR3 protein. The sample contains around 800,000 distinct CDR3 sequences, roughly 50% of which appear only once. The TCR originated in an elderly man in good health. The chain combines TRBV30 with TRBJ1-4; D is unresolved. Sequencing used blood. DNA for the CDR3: TGTGCCTGGAGAGGTCGTGAAAAACTGTTTTTT. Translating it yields CAWRGREKLFF.